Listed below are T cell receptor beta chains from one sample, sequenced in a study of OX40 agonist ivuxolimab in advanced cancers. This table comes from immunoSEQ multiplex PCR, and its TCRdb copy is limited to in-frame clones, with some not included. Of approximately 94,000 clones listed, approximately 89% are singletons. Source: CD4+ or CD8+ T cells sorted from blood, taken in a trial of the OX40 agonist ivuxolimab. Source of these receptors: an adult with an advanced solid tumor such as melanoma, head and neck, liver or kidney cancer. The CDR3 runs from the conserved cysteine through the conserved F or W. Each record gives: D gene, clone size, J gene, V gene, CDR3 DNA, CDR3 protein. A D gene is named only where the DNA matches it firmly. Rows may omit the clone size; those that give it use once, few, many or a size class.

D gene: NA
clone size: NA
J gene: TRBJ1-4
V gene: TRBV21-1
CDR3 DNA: TGTGCCAGCAGCAAAGCGCGGCGGGGGGAACTGTTTTTT
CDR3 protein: CASSKARRGELFF

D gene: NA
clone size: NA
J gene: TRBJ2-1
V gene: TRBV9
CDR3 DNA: TGTGCCAGCAGCGTAGAATCCTACAATGAGCAGTTCTTC
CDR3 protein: CASSVESYNEQFF

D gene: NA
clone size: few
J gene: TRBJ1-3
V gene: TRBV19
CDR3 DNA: TGTGCCAGTAGTATCAACAGGGCGAGCTCTGGAAACACCATATATTTT
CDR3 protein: CASSINRASSGNTIYF

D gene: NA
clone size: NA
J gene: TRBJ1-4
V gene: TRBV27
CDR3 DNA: TGTGCCAGCAGTCCGGCTGCAACTAATGAAAAACTGTTTTTT
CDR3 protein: CASSPAATNEKLFF

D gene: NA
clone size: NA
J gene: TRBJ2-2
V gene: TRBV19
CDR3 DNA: TGTGCCAGTAGTTTAGGCAGGAACACCGGGGAGCTGTTTTTT
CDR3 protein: CASSLGRNTGELFF

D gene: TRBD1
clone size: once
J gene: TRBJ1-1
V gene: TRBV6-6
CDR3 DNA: TGTGCCAGCATTTGGACAGGGGACACTGAAGCTTTCTTT
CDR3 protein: CASIWTGDTEAFF

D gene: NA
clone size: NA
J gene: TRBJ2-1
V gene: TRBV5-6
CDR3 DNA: TGTGCCAGCAGCTTGGTGTTAAAACCAGAGCAGTTCTTC
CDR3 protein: CASSLVLKPEQFF

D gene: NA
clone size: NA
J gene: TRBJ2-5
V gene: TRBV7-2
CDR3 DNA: TGTGCCAGCAGCCGCAACATAGAGACCCAGTACTTC
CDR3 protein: CASSRNIETQYF

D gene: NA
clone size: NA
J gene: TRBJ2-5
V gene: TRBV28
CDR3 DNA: TGTGCCAGCAGTTTAAGTTCCGCCAGCAGCACGAACCAGTACTTC
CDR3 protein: CASSLSSASSTNQYF

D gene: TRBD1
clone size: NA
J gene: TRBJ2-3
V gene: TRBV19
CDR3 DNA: TGTGCCAGTAGGACCGACAGGGGGAGCACAGATACGCAGTATTTT
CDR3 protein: CASRTDRGSTDTQYF

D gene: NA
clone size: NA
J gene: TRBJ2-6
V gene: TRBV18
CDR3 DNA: TGTGCCAGCTCACCAACCCAGGGCACCGGCACTGGGGCCAACGTCCTGACTTTC
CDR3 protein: CASSPTQGTGTGANVLTF

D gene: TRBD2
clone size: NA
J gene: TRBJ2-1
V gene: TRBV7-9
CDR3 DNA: TGTGCCAGCACCTCCGGACTAGGGAATGAGCAGTTCTTC
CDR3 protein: CASTSGLGNEQFF

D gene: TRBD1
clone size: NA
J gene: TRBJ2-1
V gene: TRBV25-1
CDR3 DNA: TGTGCCAGCAGGGCCCCGGGACAGGAGTTCTTC
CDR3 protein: CASRAPGQEFF

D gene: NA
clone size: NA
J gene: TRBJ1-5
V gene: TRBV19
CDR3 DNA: TGTGCCAGTACTCGGCGTAATAGCAATCAGCCCCAGCATTTT
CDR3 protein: CASTRRNSNQPQHF

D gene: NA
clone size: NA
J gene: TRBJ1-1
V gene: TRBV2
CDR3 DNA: TGTGCCAGCAGTTGGGGGGCGGACACTGAAGCTTTCTTT
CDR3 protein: CASSWGADTEAFF

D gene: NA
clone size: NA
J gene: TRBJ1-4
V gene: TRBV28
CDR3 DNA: TGTGCCAGCAGTTCCAACCGACAAGGCTTTAATGAAAAACTGTTTTTT
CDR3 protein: CASSSNRQGFNEKLFF

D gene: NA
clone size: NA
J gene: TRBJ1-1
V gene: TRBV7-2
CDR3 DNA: TGTGCCAGCAGCTTAATGAGGGGTACGGACACTTCGGATCCTGAAGCTTTCTTT
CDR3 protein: CASSLMRGTDTSDPEAFF

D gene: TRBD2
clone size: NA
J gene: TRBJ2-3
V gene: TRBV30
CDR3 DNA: TGTGCCTGGAGTGTACCCTCCCCTAGCGGGAGAGGAGATACGCAGTATTTT
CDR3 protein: CAWSVPSPSGRGDTQYF

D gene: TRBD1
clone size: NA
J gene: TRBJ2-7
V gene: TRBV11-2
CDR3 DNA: TGTGCCAGCAGCTTACTGGGACAGTTAACTTACGAGCAGTACTTC
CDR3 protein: CASSLLGQLTYEQYF

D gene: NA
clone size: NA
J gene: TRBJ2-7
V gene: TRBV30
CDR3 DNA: TGTGCCTGGAGTGAAACAGACTACGAGCAGTACTTC
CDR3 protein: CAWSETDYEQYF

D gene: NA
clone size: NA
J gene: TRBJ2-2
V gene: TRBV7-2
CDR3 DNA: TGTGCCAGCAGCTTAGCGGTCGGGGAGCTGTTTTTT
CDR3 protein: CASSLAVGELFF

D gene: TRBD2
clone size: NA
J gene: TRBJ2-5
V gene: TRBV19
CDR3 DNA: TGTGCCAGTAGTAAGCCCCCACGGGGAGGGATCCAAGAGACCCAGTACTTC
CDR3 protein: CASSKPPRGGIQETQYF

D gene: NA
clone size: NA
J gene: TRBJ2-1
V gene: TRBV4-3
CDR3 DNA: TGCGCCAGCAGCCAAGATTCCAGGAACAATGAGCAGTTCTTC
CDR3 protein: CASSQDSRNNEQFF

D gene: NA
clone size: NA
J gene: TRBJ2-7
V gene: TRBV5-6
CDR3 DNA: TGTGCCAGCACCGCCGCTAGGAGCGGTTACTCCTACGAGCAGTACTTC
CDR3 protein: CASTAARSGYSYEQYF

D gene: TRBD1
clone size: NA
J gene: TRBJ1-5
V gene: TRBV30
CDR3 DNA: TGTGCCTGGAGCCACAGGGGAAGTCAGCCCCAGCATTTT
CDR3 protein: CAWSHRGSQPQHF

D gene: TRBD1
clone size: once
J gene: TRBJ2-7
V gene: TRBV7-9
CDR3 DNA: TGTGCCAGCAGCTTAGCGTCGAGACAGGGTAGCTACGAGCAGTACTTC
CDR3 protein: CASSLASRQGSYEQYF

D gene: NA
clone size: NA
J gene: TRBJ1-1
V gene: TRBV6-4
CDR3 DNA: TGTGCCAGCAGAGACTACTCGGAAGGGGCGCCTTTCTTT
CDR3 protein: CASRDYSEGAPFF

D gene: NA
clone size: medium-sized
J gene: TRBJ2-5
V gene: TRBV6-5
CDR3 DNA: TGTGCCAGCAGTTACGACTCCACGACCACCCAGTACTTC
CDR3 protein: CASSYDSTTTQYF

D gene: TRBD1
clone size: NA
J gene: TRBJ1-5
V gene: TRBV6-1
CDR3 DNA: TGTGCCAGCAGTGGGTCGGACAGGGTGTTAGGCAATCAGCCCCAGCATTTT
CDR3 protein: CASSGSDRVLGNQPQHF

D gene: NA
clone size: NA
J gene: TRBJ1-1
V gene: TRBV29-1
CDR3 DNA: TGCAGCGTTGGGGGGGGAACTGAAGCTTTCTTT
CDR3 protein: CSVGGGTEAFF

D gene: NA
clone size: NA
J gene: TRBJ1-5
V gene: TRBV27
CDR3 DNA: TGTGCCAGCAGTTTATCTCCAGGGGGCAATCAGCCCCAGCATTTT
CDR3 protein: CASSLSPGGNQPQHF

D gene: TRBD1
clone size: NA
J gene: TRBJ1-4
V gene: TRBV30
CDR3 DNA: TGTGCCTGGACCGACAGGGGCCCTGGGGGAAAACTGTTTTTT
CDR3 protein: CAWTDRGPGGKLFF

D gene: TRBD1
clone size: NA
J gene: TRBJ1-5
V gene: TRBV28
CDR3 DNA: TGTGCCAGCAGTGGGACAGGGGGCCTAGATCAGCCCCAGCATTTT
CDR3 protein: CASSGTGGLDQPQHF

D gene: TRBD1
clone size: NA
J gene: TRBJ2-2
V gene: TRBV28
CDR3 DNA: TGTGCCAGCAACTATATAACCCCTACAGGGGGCCTAAACACCGGGGAGCTGTTTTTT
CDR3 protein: CASNYITPTGGLNTGELFF

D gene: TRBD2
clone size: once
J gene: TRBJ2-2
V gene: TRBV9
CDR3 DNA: TGTGCCAGCAGCGTGGTAGCGGGAAACACCGGGGAGCTGTTTTTT
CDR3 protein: CASSVVAGNTGELFF